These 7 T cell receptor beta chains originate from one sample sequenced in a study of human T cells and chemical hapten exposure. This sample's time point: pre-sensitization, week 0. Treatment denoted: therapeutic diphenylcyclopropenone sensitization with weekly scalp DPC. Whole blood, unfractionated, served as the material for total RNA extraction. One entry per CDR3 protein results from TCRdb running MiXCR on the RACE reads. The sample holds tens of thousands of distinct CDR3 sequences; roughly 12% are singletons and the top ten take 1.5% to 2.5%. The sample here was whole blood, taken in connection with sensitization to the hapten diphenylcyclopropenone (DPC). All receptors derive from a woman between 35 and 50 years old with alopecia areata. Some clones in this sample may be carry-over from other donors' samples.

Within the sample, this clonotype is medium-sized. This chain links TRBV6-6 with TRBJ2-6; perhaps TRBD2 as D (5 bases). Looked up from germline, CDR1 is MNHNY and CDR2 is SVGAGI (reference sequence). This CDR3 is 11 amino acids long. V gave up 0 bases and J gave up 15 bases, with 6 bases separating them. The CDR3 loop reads CASSYSGALTF. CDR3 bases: TGTGCCAGCAGTTACTCGGGAGCCCTGACTTTC.

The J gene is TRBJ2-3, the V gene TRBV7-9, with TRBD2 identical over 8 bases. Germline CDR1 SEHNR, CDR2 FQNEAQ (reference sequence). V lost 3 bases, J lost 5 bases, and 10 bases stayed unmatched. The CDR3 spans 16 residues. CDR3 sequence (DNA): TGTGCCAGCAGCTTGGCTAGCGGGCGTTCAGGAGATACGCAGTATTTT. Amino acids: CASSLASGRSGDTQYF.

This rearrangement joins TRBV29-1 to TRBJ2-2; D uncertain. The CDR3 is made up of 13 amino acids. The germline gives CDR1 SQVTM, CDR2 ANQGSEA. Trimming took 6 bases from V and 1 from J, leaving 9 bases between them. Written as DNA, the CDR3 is TGCAGCGTCCGACACATGAACACCGGGGAGCTGTTTTTT. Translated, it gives CSVRHMNTGELFF.

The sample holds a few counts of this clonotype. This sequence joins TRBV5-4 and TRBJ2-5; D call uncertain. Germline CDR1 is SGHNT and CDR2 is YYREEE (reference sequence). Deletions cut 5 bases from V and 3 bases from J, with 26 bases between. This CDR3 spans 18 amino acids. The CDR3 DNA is TGTGCCAGCAGTCGCCCCCCCTCCGGGCGCTCATCAGAAGAGACCCAGTACTTC. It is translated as CASSRPPSGRSSEETQYF.

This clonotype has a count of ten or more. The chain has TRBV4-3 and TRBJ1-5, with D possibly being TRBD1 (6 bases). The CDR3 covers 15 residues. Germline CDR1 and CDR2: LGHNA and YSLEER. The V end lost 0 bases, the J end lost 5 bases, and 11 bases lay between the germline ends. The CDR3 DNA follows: TGCGCCAGCAGCCAAGATTGGGGGGGCCATCAGCCCCAGCATTTT. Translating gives CASSQDWGGHQPQHF.

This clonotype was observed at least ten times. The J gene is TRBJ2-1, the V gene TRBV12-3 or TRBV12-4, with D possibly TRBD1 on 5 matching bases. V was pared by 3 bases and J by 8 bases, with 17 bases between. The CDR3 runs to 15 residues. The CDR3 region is CASSFETDLGDEQFF. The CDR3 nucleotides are TGTGCCAGCAGTTTTGAGACAGACCTCGGCGATGAGCAGTTCTTC.

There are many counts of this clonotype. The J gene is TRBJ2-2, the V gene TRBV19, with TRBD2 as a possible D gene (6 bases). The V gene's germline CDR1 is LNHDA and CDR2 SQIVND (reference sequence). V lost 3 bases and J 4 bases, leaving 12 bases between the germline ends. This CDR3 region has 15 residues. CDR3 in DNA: TGTGCCAGTAGTATGGGAGCCGGGGGCACCGGGGAGCTGTTTTTT. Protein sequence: CASSMGAGGTGELFF.